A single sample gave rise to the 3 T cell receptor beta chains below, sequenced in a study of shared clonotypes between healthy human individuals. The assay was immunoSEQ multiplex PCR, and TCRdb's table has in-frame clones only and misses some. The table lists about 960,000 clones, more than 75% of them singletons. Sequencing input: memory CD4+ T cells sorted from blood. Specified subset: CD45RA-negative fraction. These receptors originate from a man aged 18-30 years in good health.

The CDR3 is CASSPRLAGVKQFF. The CDR3 DNA reads as TGTGCCAGCAGTCCAAGACTAGCGGGAGTTAAGCAGTTCTTC. The genes are TRBV27 and TRBJ2-1; 12 bases fit TRBD2. CDR3 size: 14 residues. Germline CDR1 is MNHEY and CDR2 is SMNVEV (reference sequence). Trimming at V came to 5 bases and at J to 11 bases, leaving 7 bases not matched to a gene.

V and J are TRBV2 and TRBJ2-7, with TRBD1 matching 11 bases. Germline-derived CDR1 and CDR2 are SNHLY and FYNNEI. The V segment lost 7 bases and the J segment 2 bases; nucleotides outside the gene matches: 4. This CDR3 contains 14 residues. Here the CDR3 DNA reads TGTGCCAGCACGGCGGGACAGGGGGCCTACGAGCAGTACTTC. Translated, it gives CASTAGQGAYEQYF.

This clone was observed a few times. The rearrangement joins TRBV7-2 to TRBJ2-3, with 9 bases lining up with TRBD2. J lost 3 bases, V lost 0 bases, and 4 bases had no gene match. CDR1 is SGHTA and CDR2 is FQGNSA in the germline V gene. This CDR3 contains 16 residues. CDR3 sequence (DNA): TGTGCCAGCAGCTTAGCGGGGACTAGCTTTACAGATACGCAGTATTTT. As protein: CASSLAGTSFTDTQYF.